The 16 T cell receptor beta chains listed next were all sequenced from one sample in a study of identical twins. A single record per CDR3 protein comes from TCRdb applying MiXCR to the 5' RACE reads. The sample records over 250,000 distinct CDR3 sequences, roughly 9.8% being singletons. The same data also went into a second study, on yellow fever vaccine responses in identical twins.

Material for sequencing was CD8+ T cells sorted from blood. The receptor source for this set is a woman younger than 30 in good health.

This clonotype was observed at least ten times. The chain couples TRBV27 to TRBJ2-1; D is perhaps TRBD1 (5 bases). This CDR3 contains 13 residues. The V gene lost 2 bases and the J gene lost 10 bases, with 12 bases spanning the gap. Per the germline V gene, CDR1 is MNHEY and CDR2 is SMNVEV (reference sequence). The CDR3: CASSLEGAGEQFF. The CDR3 DNA sequence: TGTGCCAGCAGTTTAGAAGGGGCAGGCGAGCAGTTCTTC.

This clonotype has more than one count but fewer than ten. J is TRBJ2-2 and V is TRBV27; D gene unclear. The CDR3 runs 15 residues. With 1 base removed from V and 3 bases from J, the gap between germline ends came to 9 bases. CDR1 and CDR2 (germline): MNHEY, SMNVEV (reference sequence). The CDR3 nucleotides are TGTGCCAGCAGTTTATTGATCCCTGACACCGGGGAGCTGTTTTTT. Amino acids: CASSLLIPDTGELFF.

The rearrangement links TRBV11-3 to TRBJ2-2, with unresolved D. The ends were cut back, 5 bases at V and 4 bases at J, with 11 bases in the middle. Germline CDR1 and CDR2: SGHNT and YENEEA. The CDR3 covers 14 residues. CDR3 sequence reads: CASSKRDSTGELFF. DNA of the CDR3: TGTGCCAGCAGCAAGCGCGATAGCACCGGGGAGCTGTTTTTT. Variable domain in full (rest from reference TRBV11-3 and TRBJ2-2): EAGVVQSPRYKIIEKKQPVAFWCNPISGHNTLYWYLQNLGQGPELLIRYENEEAVDDSQLPKDRFSAERLKGVDSTLKIQPAELGDSAVYLCASSKRDSTGELFFGEGSRLTVL.

The rearrangement joins TRBV10-3 to TRBJ2-3; TRBD1 agrees at 9 bases. The CDR3 spans 15 residues. Germline V gene data show CDR1 as ENHRY and CDR2 as SYGVKD. V gave up 9 bases and J gave up 2 bases; unmatched junction bases: 9. CDR3 sequence: CAINPGTGPTDTQYF. CDR3 nucleotides: TGTGCCATAAACCCCGGGACAGGGCCCACAGATACGCAGTATTTT.

This clonotype has at least ten counts. This chain links TRBV7-9 with TRBJ2-7; D call uncertain. V was shortened by 1 base and J by 6 bases, with 7 bases between the two germline ends. The CDR3 loop spans 12 amino acids. From germline, CDR1 is SEHNR and CDR2 FQNEAQ (reference sequence). The chain's CDR3 is CASSLVALEQYF. CDR3 DNA: TGTGCCAGCAGCTTAGTGGCGCTCGAGCAGTACTTC. Full variable domain (missing parts from reference TRBV7-9 and TRBJ2-7): DTGVSQNPRHKITKRGQNVTFRCDPISEHNRLYWYRQTLGQGPEFLTYFQNEAQLEKSRLLSDRFSAERPKGSFSTLEIQRTEQGDSAMYLCASSLVALEQYFGPGTRLTVT.

The table lists this clonotype with a few counts. The chain links TRBV29-1 to TRBJ2-7; D perhaps matches TRBD2 (6 bases). The CDR3 covers 14 residues. Trimming removed 7 bases from V and 1 base from J, with 17 bases in between. Per the germline V gene, CDR1 is SQVTM and CDR2 is ANQGSEA. CDR3 nucleotide sequence: TGCAGCGCTGGGGGGATTGGGGGGTCCTACGAGCAGTACTTC. It encodes CSAGGIGGSYEQYF.

This clonotype was seen at least ten times. This rearrangement joins TRBV7-9 to TRBJ2-7; TRBD1 aligns across 10 bases. The germline V gene encodes CDR1 SEHNR and CDR2 FQNEAQ (reference sequence). The CDR3 loop spans 15 amino acids. The V and J ends lost 1 base and 1 base, in that order; junction bases with no gene match: 1. The CDR3, as DNA: TGTGCCAGCAGCTTAGGGGACAGGGGTTCCTACGAGCAGTACTTC. Translating gives CASSLGDRGSYEQYF.

The chain has TRBV20-1 and TRBJ2-1, with 9 positions matching TRBD2. Losses at the gene ends were 0 bases for V and 1 base for J; bases not matched to a gene: 10. Germline CDR1 reads DFQATT; CDR2 reads SNEGSKA (reference sequence). This CDR3 has 18 amino acids. This chain's CDR3 is CSARDLGLADLSYNEQFF. The CDR3 DNA reads TGCAGTGCTAGAGATCTGGGACTAGCCGACCTATCCTACAATGAGCAGTTCTTC.

The chain employs TRBV6-1 and TRBJ2-1, with TRBD2 matching over 12 bases. This CDR3 region has 16 residues. V dropped 4 bases and J dropped 5; count of bases not matched to a gene: 6. From germline, CDR1 is MNHNS and CDR2 SASEGT. This chain's CDR3 is CASSGATSGSDNEQFF. The CDR3 coding sequence is TGTGCCAGCAGTGGGGCGACTAGCGGGAGCGACAATGAGCAGTTCTTC.

The rearrangement joins TRBV5-6 to TRBJ2-3, with TRBD2 as a possible D gene (6 bases). The CDR3 sequence is 15 residues long. The germline CDR1 and CDR2 sequences are SGHDT and YYEEEE. V was cut by 4 bases and J by 7 bases, with 19 bases left in between. CDR3 in DNA: TGTGCCAGCAGCCCCGGACTACCGGGGTTAAATACGCAGTATTTT. Protein sequence: CASSPGLPGLNTQYF. Based on the CDR3 plus reference TRBV5-6 and TRBJ2-3, the full variable domain is DAGVTQSPTHLIKTRGQQVTLRCSPKSGHDTVSWYQQALGQGPQFIFQYYEEEERQRGNFPDRFSGHQFPNYSSELNVNALLLGDSALYLCASSPGLPGLNTQYFGPGTRLTVL.

A few counts support this clonotype. The chain uses TRBV2 and TRBJ2-7; TRBD2 aligns across 8 bases. CDR3 size: 18 residues. V dropped 3 bases and J dropped 0; count of bases not matched to a gene: 13. In germline, CDR1 is SNHLY, CDR2 FYNNEI. The chain's CDR3 is CASSDGSRRRGDSYEQYF. The CDR3 DNA follows: TGTGCCAGCAGTGATGGATCGAGGAGGCGGGGGGACTCCTACGAGCAGTACTTC.

This clonotype was counted ten times or more. This chain joins TRBV6-4 and TRBJ2-3; possible D gene TRBD1, 6 bases. The germline CDR1 and CDR2 sequences are MRHNA and SNTAGT. The CDR3 covers 14 residues. V was cut by 0 bases and J by 2 bases, with 6 bases left in between. The CDR3 sequence is CASSDSGATDTQYF. The CDR3, as DNA: TGTGCCAGCAGTGACTCGGGGGCCACAGATACGCAGTATTTT.

To note about this clonotype: One junction end disagrees with the germline gene, perhaps due to a read error. The CDR3: CACSFVAGGEGDEQFF. The CDR3 DNA reads as TGTGCCTGCAGTTTCGTAGCGGGAGGGGAAGGAGATGAGCAGTTCTTC. The chain is built from TRBV27 and TRBJ2-1; TRBD2 agrees at 11 bases. The CDR3 sequence is 16 residues long. From germline, CDR1 is MNHEY and CDR2 SMNVEV (reference sequence).

The chain carries TRBV7-6 and TRBJ2-3; the D is unclear. V lost 8 bases and J 2 bases, leaving 5 bases between the germline ends. Germline lookup yields CDR1 SGHVS and CDR2 FNYEAQ. The length of the CDR3 is 11 residues. CDR3 in amino acids: CASGNTDTQYF. In DNA form, the CDR3 reads TGTGCCAGCGGAAACACAGATACGCAGTATTTT.

The rearrangement uses TRBV5-6 and TRBJ2-3, with D possibly being TRBD2 (6 bases). CDR1 and CDR2 from the germline V gene are SGHDT and YYEEEE. The CDR3 loop spans 14 amino acids. V dropped 0 bases and J dropped 4 bases, with 9 bases sitting between them. The CDR3 sequence is CASSLASGADTQYF. CDR3 DNA: TGTGCCAGCAGCTTGGCTTCGGGGGCAGATACGCAGTATTTT.

This clonotype was seen at least ten times. The chain is built from TRBV2 and TRBJ2-7; D unclear. V lost 3 bases to trimming and J lost 3 bases, with 9 bases between them. The CDR3 is made up of 13 amino acids. Germline V gene data show CDR1 as SNHLY and CDR2 as FYNNEI. CDR3: CASSDQTYYEQYF. CDR3 coding DNA: TGTGCCAGCAGTGATCAGACATACTACGAGCAGTACTTC.